This record looks at one T cell receptor (beta chain) sequence and its context. The antigen remains unidentified. This record comes from a study of cytomegalovirus exposure and HLA in healthy donors. Across the whole study: One earlier analysis, a look at 150 million to 200 million T cells, found roughly 110 million unique TCR beta sequences. Study-wide findings and caveats: Excluded were some V segments that proved indistinguishable, including TRBV6-2 and TRBV6-3. Common viral pathogens seemed, in a later analysis, to connect with several of the most significant clusters. A missense variant in DCLRE1C was later tied to TCR beta V- and J-gene trimming.

V was pared by 10 bases and J by 0 bases, with 4 bases between. The germline V gene has CDR1 SNHLY and CDR2 FYNNEI. This CDR3 is built from 11 residues. Both 60 Vbeta primers and 13 Jbeta primers went into the PCR. The protocol was immunoSEQ multiplex PCR, while the TCRdb copy is restricted to in-frame clones and leaves out a portion. This table holds fewer than 250,000 clones, about nine tenths found once. What was sequenced was PBMCs. This receptor was identified in a boy aged 2-9 years in good health and CMV-seronegative. The J gene is TRBJ2-4, the V gene TRBV2, with D hard to call. DNA of the CDR3: TGTGCCACCCTAGCCAAAAACATTCAGTACTTC. Its protein is CATLAKNIQYF.